The entry below describes one TCR beta chain. This clonotype was observed once. Its antigen specificity is not known. The sample holds no much larger clone one base away, and base qualities are not on file. The sample comes from a study of T-cell memory formation after mild COVID-19 (dated by TCRdb to about 2021). As for the study more broadly: Most TCR sequence clusters were specific to one of the two donors. T-cell clones expanding and contracting after mild COVID-19 in a couple of donors were tracked by longitudinal TCRalpha and TCRbeta repertoire sequencing. Two young, previously healthy adult volunteers made up the cohort, one male and one female.

The germline V gene provides CDR1 SGHRS and CDR2 YFSETQ. The CDR3 numbers 14 residues from cysteine through phenylalanine. Only CDR3 DNA remains: 42 bases, in frame from the first base. V is reduced by 0 bases and J by 0 bases, leaving a spacing of 6 bases between them. For sequencing, an Illumina NovaSeq 6000 was employed. TCRalpha and TCRbeta cDNA libraries were built by 5'RACE with constant-segment primers, adding sample barcodes and unique molecular identifiers. Trizol reagent was used to extract RNA from every sample. The libraries were amplified in two PCR steps, and the second step added a second sample barcode and Illumina TruSeq adapters. Sequencing of libraries was performed on an Illumina NovaSeq with 2 x 150 bp paired-end reads. The authors processed their data as follows. Reads were demultiplexed and collapsed into UMI-guided consensus sequences with migec v1.2.7. Using mixcr v2.1.11, UMI consensuses were aligned to TRA and TRB V and J templates and then assembled into clonotypes. Expanded or contracted clonotypes were those called significant by both edgeR and NoisET, with noise models trained on biological replicates. For edgeR calls, the cutoffs were a false discovery rate-adjusted p below 0.01 and a log2 fold-change threshold of 1. As an exploratory analysis of dynamics, PCA with hierarchical clustering was applied to max-normalized trajectories of the 1000 most abundant clonotypes. Separately sequenced CD4+ and CD8+ repertoires were used to assign the CD4 or CD8 phenotype of responding clones. TCRdb handled the public reads itself, with Q25 trimming in fastp and clone calling in MiXCR, and kept productive beta chains. Each record represents a unique CDR3 protein, reported with the most common genes and DNA among its rows. TCRdb's processing, not the authors', yielded these V and J calls. This sample holds 360,000 or so distinct CDR3 sequences; 25% to 30% were observed only once. The top ten clones comprise less than 15% of the sample.

Beyond this particular receptor, the publication reports: Some responding clones were detected in pre-infection memory, suggesting pre-existing cross-reactive memory T cells joined the SARS-CoV-2 response. Clones contracting from day 15 to 85 had balanced CD4/CD8 phenotypes, while a second wave expanding from day 15 to 37 was biased towards CD4+. Contracting CD4+ clones were found mainly in CM and EM memory subsets, while CD8+ clones were enriched in EMRA. Only a couple of mild cases were covered by the study, and larger cohorts that include severe cases with pre-infection samples were considered necessary. The second-wave clones that peaked on day 37 were not confirmed to be SARS-CoV-2 specific.

Ficoll-Paque density gradient centrifugation was the method used to isolate PBMCs. The chain joins TRBV5-1 to TRBJ1-1; there is no confident call for the D gene. This sequence was found in an adult woman who had mild COVID-19 (a few samples of this study predate the infection). The sample titles of this study are shuffled in the database, so cell type and time point are left out; the donor was told from shared clones. Source material: PBMCs or a T cell subset sorted from them (not recorded which). In nucleotides, the sequence is TGCGCCAGCAGCTTGGTCACATTGAACACTGAAGCTTTCTTT. Translation gives CASSLVTLNTEAFF. When the CDR3 is completed using the reference TRBV5-1 and TRBJ1-1 genes on either side, the full variable domain is KAGVTQTPRYLIKTRGQQVTLSCSPISGHRSVSWYQQTPGQGLQFLFEYFSETQRNKGNFPGRFSGRQFSNSRSEMNVSTLELGDSALYLCASSLVTLNTEAFFGQGTRLTVV.